This note documents a single TCR beta chain sequence. Its antigen is not identified. The PCR was carried out with 60 Vbeta primers and 13 Jbeta primers. Here immunoSEQ multiplex PCR was the method, and the copy in TCRdb shows in-frame clones only, minus some. The profile shows under 200,000 clones, around 68% of them singletons. The entry originates in a study of cytomegalovirus exposure and HLA in healthy donors. The study, taken as a whole, reports: The authors excluded some V segments, including TRBV6-2 and TRBV6-3, as indistinguishable. V- and J-gene trimming of TCR beta was linked (in a later analysis) to a missense DCLRE1C variant.

Germline assignment: CDR1 MNHNS and CDR2 SASEGT. The trim removed 6 bases at V and 7 bases at J, leaving 9 bases unmatched. This CDR3 comprises 15 residues. The chain has TRBV6-1 and TRBJ1-2, with 12 bases matching TRBD1. Sequencing was performed on PBMCs. The source is a woman aged 40 to 49 in good health and CMV-seropositive. CDR3 region: CASRTGTGGEGGYTF. The CDR3 nucleotides read TGTGCCAGCAGGACCGGGACAGGGGGCGAGGGTGGCTACACCTTC.